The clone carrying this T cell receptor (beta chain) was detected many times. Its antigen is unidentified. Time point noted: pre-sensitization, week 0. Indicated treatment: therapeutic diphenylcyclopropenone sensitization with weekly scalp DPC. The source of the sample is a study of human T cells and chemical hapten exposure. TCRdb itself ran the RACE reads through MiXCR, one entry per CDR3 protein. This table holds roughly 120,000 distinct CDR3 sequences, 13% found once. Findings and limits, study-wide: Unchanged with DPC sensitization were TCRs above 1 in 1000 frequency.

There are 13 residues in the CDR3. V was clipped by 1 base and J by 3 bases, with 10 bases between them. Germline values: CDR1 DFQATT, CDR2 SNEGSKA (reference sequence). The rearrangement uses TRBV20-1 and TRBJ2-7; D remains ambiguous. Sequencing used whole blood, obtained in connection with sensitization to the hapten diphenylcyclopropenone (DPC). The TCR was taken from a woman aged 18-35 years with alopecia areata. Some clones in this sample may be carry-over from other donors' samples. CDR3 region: CSARGTENYEQYF. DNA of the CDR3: TGCAGTGCTAGAGGTACAGAAAACTACGAGCAGTACTTC.